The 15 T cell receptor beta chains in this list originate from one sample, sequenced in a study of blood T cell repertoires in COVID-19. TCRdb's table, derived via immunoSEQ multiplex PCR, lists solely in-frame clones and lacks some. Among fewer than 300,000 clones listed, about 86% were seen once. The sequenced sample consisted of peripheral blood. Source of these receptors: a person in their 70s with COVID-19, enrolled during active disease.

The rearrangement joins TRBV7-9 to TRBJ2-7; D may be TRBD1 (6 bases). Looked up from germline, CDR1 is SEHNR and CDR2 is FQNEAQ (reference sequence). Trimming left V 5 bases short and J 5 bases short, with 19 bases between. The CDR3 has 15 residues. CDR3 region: CASSPDSHKAHEQYF. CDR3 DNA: TGTGCCAGCAGCCCGGACAGCCATAAAGCCCACGAGCAGTACTTC.

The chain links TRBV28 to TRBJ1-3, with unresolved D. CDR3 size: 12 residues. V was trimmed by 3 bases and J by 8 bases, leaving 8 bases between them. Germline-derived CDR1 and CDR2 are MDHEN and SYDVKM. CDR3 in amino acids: CASSFFGDTIYF. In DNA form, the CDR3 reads TGTGCCAGCAGTTTTTTCGGGGACACCATATATTTT. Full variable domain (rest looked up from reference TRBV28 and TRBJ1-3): DVKVTQSSRYLVKRTGEKVFLECVQDMDHENMFWYRQDPGLGLRLIYFSYDVKMKEKGDIPEGYSVSREKKERFSLILESASTNQTSMYLCASSFFGDTIYFGEGSWLTVV.

The CDR3 bases are TGCGCCAGCAAGTCTGGGGCGAAGGTCCACGAGCAGTACTTC. Amino acid sequence: CASKSGAKVHEQYF. V is TRBV5-1 and J is TRBJ2-7; D possibly corresponds to TRBD1 (5 bases). The V end lost 6 bases, the J end lost 5 bases, and 18 bases lay between the germline ends. Germline V gene data show CDR1 as SGHRS and CDR2 as YFSETQ. There are 14 residues in the CDR3.

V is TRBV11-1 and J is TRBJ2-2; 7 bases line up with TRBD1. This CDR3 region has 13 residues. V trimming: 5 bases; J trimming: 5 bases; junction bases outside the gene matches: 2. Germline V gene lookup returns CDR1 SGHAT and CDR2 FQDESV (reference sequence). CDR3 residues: CASSRGRTGELFF. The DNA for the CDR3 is TGTGCCAGCAGCAGGGGGCGTACCGGGGAGCTGTTTTTT.

The CDR3 DNA reads TGTGCCAGCAGCCGCCGACGGGACACTGGGGAGCAGTACTTC. This sequence encodes CASSRRRDTGEQYF. The chain couples TRBV5-6 to TRBJ2-7; D may be TRBD1 (6 bases). V dropped 4 bases and J dropped 7 bases, with 18 bases sitting between them. Germline V gene sequence: CDR1 SGHDT, CDR2 YYEEEE. There are 14 residues in the CDR3.

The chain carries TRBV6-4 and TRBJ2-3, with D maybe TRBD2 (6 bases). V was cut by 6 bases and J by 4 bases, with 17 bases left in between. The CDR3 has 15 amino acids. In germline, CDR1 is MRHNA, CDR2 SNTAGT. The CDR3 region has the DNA TGTGCCAGCAGCATCCAGGCGGGGACCTCAGATACGCAGTATTTT. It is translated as CASSIQAGTSDTQYF.

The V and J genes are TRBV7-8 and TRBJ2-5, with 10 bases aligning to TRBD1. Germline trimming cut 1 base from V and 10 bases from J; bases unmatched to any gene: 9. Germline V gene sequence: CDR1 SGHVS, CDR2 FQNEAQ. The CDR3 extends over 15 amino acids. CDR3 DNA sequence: TGTGCCAGCAGCTTAGGGGACAGGGGAAGGGGTAGCCAGTACTTC. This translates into CASSLGDRGRGSQYF.

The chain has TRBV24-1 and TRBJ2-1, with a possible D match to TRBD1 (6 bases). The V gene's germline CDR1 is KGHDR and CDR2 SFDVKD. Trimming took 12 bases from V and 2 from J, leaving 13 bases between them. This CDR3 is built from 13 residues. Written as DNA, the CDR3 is TGTGCCTCCTCGACAGGAGCCTACAATGAGCAGTTCTTC. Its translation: CASSTGAYNEQFF.

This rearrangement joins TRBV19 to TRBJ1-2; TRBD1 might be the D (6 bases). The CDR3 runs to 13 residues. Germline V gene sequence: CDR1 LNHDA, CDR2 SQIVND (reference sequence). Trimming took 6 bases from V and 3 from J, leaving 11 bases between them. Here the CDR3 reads CASRETGHYGYTF. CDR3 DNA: TGTGCCAGTAGAGAGACAGGCCACTATGGCTACACCTTC.

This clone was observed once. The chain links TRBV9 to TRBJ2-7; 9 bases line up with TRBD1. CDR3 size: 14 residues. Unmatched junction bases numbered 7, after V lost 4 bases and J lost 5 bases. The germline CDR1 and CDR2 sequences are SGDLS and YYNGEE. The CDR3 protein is CASSTRRTGDEQYF. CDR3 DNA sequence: TGTGCCAGCAGCACCCGAAGGACAGGGGACGAGCAGTACTTC. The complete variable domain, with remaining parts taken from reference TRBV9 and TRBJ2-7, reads DSGVTQTPKHLITATGQRVTLRCSPRSGDLSVYWYQQSLDQGLQFLIQYYNGEERAKGNILERFSAQQFPDLHSELNLSSLELGDSALYFCASSTRRTGDEQYFGPGTRLTVT.

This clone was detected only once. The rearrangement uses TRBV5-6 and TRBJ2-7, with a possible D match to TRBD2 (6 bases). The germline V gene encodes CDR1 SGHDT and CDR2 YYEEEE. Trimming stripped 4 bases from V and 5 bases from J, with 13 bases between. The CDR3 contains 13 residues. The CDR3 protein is CASSIPPGDEQYF. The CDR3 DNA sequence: TGTGCCAGCAGCATACCGCCGGGGGACGAGCAGTACTTC.

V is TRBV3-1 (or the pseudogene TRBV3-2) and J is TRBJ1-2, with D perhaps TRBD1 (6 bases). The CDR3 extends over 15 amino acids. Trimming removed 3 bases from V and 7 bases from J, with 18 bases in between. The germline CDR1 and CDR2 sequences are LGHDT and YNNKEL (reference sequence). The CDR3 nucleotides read TGTGCCAGCAGCCAGTCGACAGGTTCAAGGTCTGGCTACACCTTC. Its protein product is CASSQSTGSRSGYTF.

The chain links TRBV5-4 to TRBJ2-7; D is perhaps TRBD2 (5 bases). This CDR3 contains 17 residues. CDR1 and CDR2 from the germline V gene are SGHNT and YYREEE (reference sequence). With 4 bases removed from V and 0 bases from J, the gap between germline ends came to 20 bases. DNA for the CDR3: TGTGCCAGCAGCCCTAGGACGCCGGGATTGAGCTCCTACGAGCAGTACTTC. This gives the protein CASSPRTPGLSSYEQYF.

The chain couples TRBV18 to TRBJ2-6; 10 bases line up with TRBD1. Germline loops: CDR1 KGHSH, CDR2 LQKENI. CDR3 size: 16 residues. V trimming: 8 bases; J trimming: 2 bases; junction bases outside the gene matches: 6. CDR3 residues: CASRSGTGAGANVLTF. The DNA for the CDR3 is TGTGCCAGCCGATCTGGGACAGGGGCTGGGGCCAACGTCCTGACTTTC. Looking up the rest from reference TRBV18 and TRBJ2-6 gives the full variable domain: NAGVMQNPRHLVRRRGQEARLRCSPMKGHSHVYWYRQLPEEGLKFMVYLQKENIIDESGMPKERFSAEFPKEGPSILRIQQVVRGDSAAYFCASRSGTGAGANVLTFGAGSRLTVL.

The CDR3: CASSLDSRDEKLFF. The CDR3 nucleotides are TGTGCCAGCAGTTTGGACAGTCGAGATGAAAAACTGTTTTTT. V gene TRBV28 combines with J gene TRBJ1-4; D possibly corresponds to TRBD1 (6 bases). The germline CDR1 and CDR2 sequences are MDHEN and SYDVKM. This CDR3 has 14 amino acids. V was cut by 3 bases and J by 6 bases, with 11 bases left in between.